These 29 T cell receptor beta chains were all obtained from the same sample, sequenced in a study of technical replicates of blood from a few donors (dated by TCRdb to about 2017). Library prep was done by the immunoSEQ multiplex PCR assay. What TCRdb holds here is the immuneACCESS table cut down to in-frame rearrangements. Part of the clones is not present; checked against another copy, under half of the missing clones reflect an unresolved V gene, and the others are unexplained. Within this sample are 45,000 to 65,000 clones, with roughly 95% of them counted one time only. The ten largest account for just over 3% of the sample. The sample was PBMCs. The source of these receptors is a human donor in good health. Some clones in this sample may be carry-over from other donors' samples.

The chain carries TRBV11-3 and TRBJ2-5; D gene unclear. Germline V gene data show CDR1 as SGHNT and CDR2 as YENEEA. V dropped 5 bases and J dropped 5 bases, with 12 bases sitting between them. The CDR3 covers 13 residues. CDR3: CASSRSVTETQYF. The CDR3 nucleotides read TGTGCCAGCAGCCGGTCCGTCACTGAGACCCAGTACTTC.

This clone was seen a single time. The V gene is TRBV6-6, the J gene TRBJ2-2; the D is unclear. The V end lost 0 bases, the J end lost 0 bases, and 8 bases lay between the germline ends. Germline values: CDR1 MNHNY, CDR2 SVGAGI (reference sequence). This CDR3 spans 16 amino acids. CDR3 protein: CASSYSDNPNTGELFF. The CDR3 DNA sequence: TGTGCCAGCAGTTACTCCGACAACCCGAACACCGGGGAGCTGTTTTTT.

This rearrangement joins TRBV4-2 to TRBJ1-1, with D possibly being TRBD1 (6 bases). Germline V lookup: CDR1 LGHNA, CDR2 YNFKEQ. The germline V and J ends were trimmed by 0 bases and 1 base, with 6 bases remaining between them. The CDR3 contains 14 residues. CDR3 nucleotides: TGTGCCAGCAGCCAAGAGGACAGGAACACTGAAGCTTTCTTT. It encodes CASSQEDRNTEAFF.

The gene calls are TRBV11-2 and TRBJ2-3; 7 positions agree with TRBD2. This CDR3 comprises 16 residues. J gave up 2 bases and V 1 base, and 6 bases lay outside the gene matches. CDR1 is SGHAT, CDR2 FQNNGV, per germline. The CDR3 DNA is TGTGCCAGCAGCTTAGTATGGGGGAGGGCCACAGATACGCAGTATTTT. Amino acid sequence: CASSLVWGRATDTQYF. Full variable domain (missing parts from reference TRBV11-2 and TRBJ2-3): EAGVAQSPRYKIIEKRQSVAFWCNPISGHATLYWYQQILGQGPKLLIQFQNNGVVDDSQLPKDRFSAERLKGVDSTLKIQPAKLEDSAVYLCASSLVWGRATDTQYFGPGTRLTVL.

The rearrangement links TRBV11-2 to TRBJ2-7; 8 positions agree with TRBD1. Trimming at V came to 6 bases and at J to 6 bases, leaving 4 bases not matched to a gene. There are 12 residues in the CDR3. Germline CDR1 SGHAT, CDR2 FQNNGV. CDR3 residues: CASSTTGGEQYF. The CDR3 DNA reads TGTGCCAGCAGTACAACAGGGGGCGAGCAGTACTTC.

V and J are TRBV25-1 and TRBJ2-5, with TRBD2 matching 9 bases. The CDR3 spans 15 residues. J was trimmed by 3 bases and V by 6 bases; bases with no gene match: 8. CDR1 and CDR2 (germline): MGHDK, SYGVNS. CDR3 DNA: TGTGCCAGCAGGATAGCGGGAGCGAGGGAAGAGACCCAGTACTTC. Residues: CASRIAGAREETQYF.

The V gene is TRBV29-1, the J gene TRBJ2-1, with 11 nucleotides matching TRBD2. Germline V gene lookup returns CDR1 SQVTM and CDR2 ANQGSEA. The V segment lost 3 bases and the J segment 5 bases; nucleotides outside the gene matches: 12. The CDR3 is 17 residues long. CDR3 residues: CSVDGGGLAGLDNEQFF. The DNA for the CDR3 is TGCAGCGTTGATGGGGGCGGACTAGCGGGCCTTGACAATGAGCAGTTCTTC.

This clone occurred a few times. The rearrangement joins TRBV2 to TRBJ1-1, with 7 bases matching TRBD1. The V gene end was trimmed by 6 bases and the J gene end by 1 base; junction bases not matched to a gene: 8. Looked up from germline, CDR1 is SNHLY and CDR2 is FYNNEI. The CDR3 consists of 15 residues. Here the CDR3 reads CASRVRGTENTEAFF. The CDR3 bases are TGTGCCAGCAGGGTCAGGGGGACAGAGAACACTGAAGCTTTCTTT.

The rearrangement links TRBV6-1 to TRBJ1-1; 7 bases are a match to TRBD1. Germline V gene lookup returns CDR1 MNHNS and CDR2 SASEGT. This CDR3 spans 15 amino acids. The ends lost 4 bases at V and 8 bases at J; junction bases unmatched: 13. The DNA of the CDR3 is TGTGCCAGCAGTGGTTGGACAGGAGGGGTACGAGAAGCTTTCTTT. Its protein is CASSGWTGGVREAFF.

This chain joins TRBV7-8 and TRBJ2-3; 11 nucleotides line up with TRBD2. The V segment lost 3 bases and the J segment 8 bases; nucleotides outside the gene matches: 10. This CDR3 has 16 residues. In germline, CDR1 is SGHVS, CDR2 FQNEAQ. The CDR3 region has the DNA TGTGCCAGCAGCTTTGGGGGACTAGCGGCCACACCTACGCAGTATTTT. It specifies CASSFGGLAATPTQYF.

The chain combines TRBV6-6 with TRBJ2-7, with 16 positions matching TRBD2. Germline V gives CDR1 MNHNY, CDR2 SVGAGI (reference sequence). The V segment lost 6 bases and the J segment 3 bases; nucleotides outside the gene matches: 5. CDR3 length: 16 residues. In DNA form, the CDR3 reads TGTGCCAGCAGCCGGGGGACTAGCGGGAGGGGCTACGAGCAGTACTTC. It yields the protein CASSRGTSGRGYEQYF.

The chain has TRBV30 and TRBJ2-3; a possible D gene is TRBD2 (6 bases). V lost 1 base and J lost 4, with 21 bases in between. The CDR3 has 17 amino acids. CDR1 is GTSNPN, CDR2 SVGIG, per germline (reference sequence). This chain's CDR3 is CAWSDRDSTFLADTQYF. The CDR3 coding sequence is TGTGCCTGGAGTGACCGGGACTCCACCTTCCTCGCAGATACGCAGTATTTT.

This sequence joins TRBV9 and TRBJ2-5, with TRBD2 identical over 14 bases. The V segment lost 0 bases and the J segment 5 bases; nucleotides outside the gene matches: 6. Germline V gives CDR1 SGDLS, CDR2 YYNGEE. The CDR3 is 17 amino acids. The CDR3 region is CASSVDRLAGGRETQYF. The CDR3 DNA reads TGTGCCAGCAGCGTAGACAGACTAGCGGGAGGGCGGGAGACCCAGTACTTC.

This chain joins TRBV5-1 and TRBJ2-5; 7 bases fit TRBD2. V was pared by 1 base and J by 0 bases, with 0 bases of the junction left unmatched. There are 14 residues in the CDR3. The germline gives CDR1 SGHRS, CDR2 YFSETQ. The CDR3 nucleotides are TGCGCCAGCAGCTTGCGGGGGGACCAAGAGACCCAGTACTTC. Protein sequence: CASSLRGDQETQYF. Looking up the rest from reference TRBV5-1 and TRBJ2-5 gives the full variable domain: KAGVTQTPRYLIKTRGQQVTLSCSPISGHRSVSWYQQTPGQGLQFLFEYFSETQRNKGNFPGRFSGRQFSNSRSEMNVSTLELGDSALYLCASSLRGDQETQYFGPGTRLLVL.

This chain joins TRBV7-2 and TRBJ1-2; D might be TRBD1 (5 bases). V was trimmed by 2 bases and J by 2 bases, leaving 9 bases between them. Per the germline V gene, CDR1 is SGHTA and CDR2 is FQGNSA. This CDR3 is built from 14 residues. The chain's CDR3 is CASSLTGSNYGYTF. For the CDR3, the DNA is TGTGCCAGCAGCTTAACAGGATCAAACTATGGCTACACCTTC.

The chain couples TRBV5-6 to TRBJ1-5; D might be TRBD1 (5 bases). V was pared by 1 base and J by 2 bases, with 10 bases between. The CDR3 has 15 amino acids. Germline V gene sequence: CDR1 SGHDT, CDR2 YYEEEE. CDR3 coding DNA: TGTGCCAGCAGCTTGAACGGAGGGGGCAATCAGCCCCAGCATTTT. Encoded protein: CASSLNGGGNQPQHF.

This clone was seen just once. This chain uses TRBV7-3 with TRBJ1-1; D is undetermined. Germline V gene data show CDR1 as SGHTA and CDR2 as FQGTGA. The V end lost 3 bases, the J end lost 0 bases, and 5 bases lay between the germline ends. The CDR3 runs 13 residues. The CDR3 sequence is CASSFSVNTEAFF. The CDR3 coding sequence is TGTGCCAGCAGCTTTTCAGTGAACACTGAAGCTTTCTTT.

The rearrangement links TRBV18 to TRBJ2-5; 9 nucleotides line up with TRBD1. Germline CDR1 KGHSH, CDR2 LQKENI. This CDR3 is 16 amino acids long. After removal of 4 bases from V and 4 bases from J, the junction contained 10 bases not matched to a gene. The CDR3 DNA sequence: TGTGCCAGCTCACAGGGCGCGGGACAGGGCTTAGAGACCCAGTACTTC. Residues: CASSQGAGQGLETQYF.

V usage is TRBV7-8 and J usage is TRBJ2-7, with D unresolved. V lost 5 bases to trimming and J lost 2 bases, with 7 bases between them. CDR1 is SGHVS and CDR2 is FQNEAQ in the germline V gene. The CDR3 spans 12 residues. CDR3 in DNA: TGTGCCAGCAGCCCCGCGACCTACGAGCAGTACTTC. This codes for CASSPATYEQYF.

V and J are TRBV5-1 and TRBJ2-7, with 7 bases that match TRBD1. Trimming removed 4 bases from V and 0 bases from J; junction bases left unmatched: 7. Germline-derived CDR1 and CDR2 are SGHRS and YFSETQ. CDR3 length equals 15 residues. This CDR3 is CASSRGGTASYEQYF. The DNA for the CDR3 is TGCGCCAGCAGCCGGGGTGGGACAGCCTCCTACGAGCAGTACTTC.

The chain uses TRBV2 and TRBJ1-2; 8 positions match TRBD1. Germline lookup yields CDR1 SNHLY and CDR2 FYNNEI. Unmatched junction bases numbered 13, after V lost 5 bases and J lost 8 bases. The CDR3 is 15 amino acids. The CDR3 sequence: CASSNRQGSKLGYTF. The DNA for the CDR3 is TGTGCCAGCAGTAACCGACAGGGGTCCAAGTTGGGCTACACCTTC.

The chain joins TRBV5-4 to TRBJ1-2, with D hard to call. The CDR3 contains 13 residues. CDR1 and CDR2 (germline): SGHNT, YYREEE (reference sequence). V lost 2 bases and J 8 bases, leaving 13 bases between the germline ends. The CDR3 bases are TGTGCCAGCAGCTTCGGGCCGAGCGGCGGCTACACCTTC. It is translated as CASSFGPSGGYTF.

V usage is TRBV5-1 and J usage is TRBJ1-2; D possibly corresponds to TRBD1 (6 bases). Deletions cut 0 bases from V and 4 bases from J, with 13 bases between. The CDR3 is 15 amino acids. Germline V lookup: CDR1 SGHRS, CDR2 YFSETQ. This chain's CDR3 is CASSLGTDSRYGYTF. The CDR3 DNA reads TGCGCCAGCAGCTTGGGGACAGATAGCCGCTATGGCTACACCTTC.

DNA for the CDR3: TGTGCCAGCAGCTCGTACGGGGGCGGGGGGGCCACCGAGCAGTTCTTC. As protein: CASSSYGGGGATEQFF. V usage is TRBV13 and J usage is TRBJ2-1; TRBD2 matches at 9 bases. The V and J ends lost 4 bases and 10 bases, in that order; junction bases with no gene match: 14. CDR3 length: 16 residues. Germline values: CDR1 PRHDT, CDR2 FYEKMQ (reference sequence).

V is TRBV7-9 and J is TRBJ2-1; D call uncertain. CDR1 is SEHNR, CDR2 FQNEAQ, per germline (reference sequence). V was clipped by 3 bases and J by 4 bases, with 7 bases between them. This CDR3 has 13 amino acids. The CDR3 DNA is TGTGCCAGCAGCTTCGACTCGTACAATGAGCAGTTCTTC. It is translated as CASSFDSYNEQFF.

The genes are TRBV2 and TRBJ2-7, with 16 bases fitting TRBD2. This CDR3 contains 18 residues. V lost 6 bases and J lost 0; bases outside the gene matches: 8. The germline CDR1 and CDR2 sequences are SNHLY and FYNNEI. The CDR3 DNA is TGTGCCAGCAGCCAAGGGACTAGCGGGGGGGTGGCCTCCTACGAGCAGTACTTC. Protein: CASSQGTSGGVASYEQYF.

This sequence joins TRBV12-1 and TRBJ2-1; the listed D gene, TRBD2, was not tested against the DNA. TRBV12-1 has pseudogene status. The CDR3 covers 18 residues. The chain's CDR3 is CASSFDGFLGPGGNEQFF. Here the CDR3 DNA reads TGTGCCAGCAGCTTTGACGGATTCCTCGGTCCGGGAGGGAATGAGCAGTTCTTC.

The rearrangement links TRBV29-1 to TRBJ1-5; D perhaps matches TRBD1 (6 bases). Germline CDR1 is SQVTM and CDR2 is ANQGSEA. This CDR3 has 13 amino acids. V was cut by 6 bases and J by 1 base, with 10 bases left in between. CDR3 region: CSVGGWSNQPQHF. The CDR3 DNA sequence: TGCAGCGTAGGGGGTTGGAGCAATCAGCCCCAGCATTTT. Full variable domain (remainder filled in from reference TRBV29-1 and TRBJ1-5): SAVISQKPSRDICQRGTSLTIQCQVDSQVTMMFWYRQQPGQSLTLIATANQGSEATYESGFVIDKFPISRPNLTFSTLTVSNMSPEDSSIYLCSVGGWSNQPQHFGDGTRLSIL.

This clone is a singleton in its sample. The DNA for the CDR3 is TGTGCCAGCAAAGAAGATAGCGGGGGATTATACGAGCAGTACTTC. This encodes CASKEDSGGLYEQYF. The chain has TRBV11-1 and TRBJ2-7; 9 nucleotides line up with TRBD2. J was trimmed by 4 bases and V by 7 bases; bases with no gene match: 11. Germline CDR1 reads SGHAT; CDR2 reads FQDESV (reference sequence). The CDR3 has 15 residues.